Listed here are 27 T cell receptor beta chains from one sample, sequenced in a study of early stage breast cancer tumors. The data were produced by immunoSEQ multiplex PCR, yet TCRdb's version contains in-frame clones alone and is incomplete. The sample has about 72,000 clones; under 85% are singletons. Material for sequencing was blood. Every receptor here comes from a person aged 55 to 75 with breast cancer.

The chain links TRBV6-4 to TRBJ2-2; a weak D match, TRBD1 (6 bases). V lost 4 bases and J 2 bases, leaving 8 bases between the germline ends. This CDR3 is 14 amino acids long. Germline CDR1 reads MRHNA; CDR2 reads SNTAGT. This chain's CDR3 is CASSGQVNTGELFF. In DNA form, the CDR3 reads TGTGCCAGCAGTGGACAGGTTAACACCGGGGAGCTGTTTTTT.

J is TRBJ1-2 and V is TRBV27; tentatively, D is TRBD1 (6 bases). Trimming took off 5 bases at V and 4 bases at J, with 11 bases between the two ends. The CDR3 is made up of 13 amino acids. Per germline, CDR1 MNHEY and CDR2 SMNVEV (reference sequence). The CDR3 protein is CASSPRTAYGYTF. For the CDR3, the DNA is TGTGCCAGCAGTCCCCGGACAGCCTATGGCTACACCTTC.

The CDR3 loop is CAKGGEAFF. The CDR3 DNA sequence: TGCGCCAAGGGAGGTGAAGCTTTCTTT. The chain recombines TRBV23-1 with TRBJ1-1; D remains ambiguous. TRBV23-1 is noted as an ORF with a role that remains uncertain. V was cut by 10 bases and J by 7 bases, with 7 bases left in between. The CDR3 sequence is 9 residues long.

The V and J genes are TRBV10-3 and TRBJ2-1; 10 positions match TRBD2. J lost 3 bases, V lost 11 bases, and 4 bases had no gene match. The CDR3 extends over 13 amino acids. Per germline, CDR1 ENHRY and CDR2 SYGVKD. CDR3 bases: TGTGCCTCCCTAGCGGGAGACTACAATGAGCAGTTCTTC. It translates to CASLAGDYNEQFF.

This clone was counted a single time. The chain joins TRBV11-2 to TRBJ2-6, with 8 bases aligning to TRBD1. This CDR3 has 17 residues. The germline CDR1 and CDR2 sequences are SGHAT and FQNNGV. J lost 2 bases, V lost 6 bases, and 9 bases had no gene match. CDR3 in amino acids: CASRERTGYTGANVLTF. For the CDR3, the DNA is TGTGCCAGCAGGGAGAGGACAGGGTATACTGGGGCCAACGTCCTGACTTTC.

The J gene is TRBJ1-3, the V gene TRBV5-1, with unresolved D. Germline V gives CDR1 SGHRS, CDR2 YFSETQ. CDR3 length: 15 residues. Deletions cut 4 bases from V and 0 bases from J, with 11 bases between. CDR3 DNA sequence: TGCGCCAGCAGCCTAAGGTGGGGCTCTGGAAACACCATATATTTT. Its protein product is CASSLRWGSGNTIYF.

The rearrangement links TRBV2 to TRBJ1-5; D is uncertain. The length of the CDR3 is 13 residues. V shed 9 bases and J shed 6 bases, with 15 bases lying between them. Germline V gene lookup returns CDR1 SNHLY and CDR2 FYNNEI. CDR3 coding DNA: TGTGCCAGTACCAGGCAGGTGGGTCAGCCCCAGCATTTT. Protein: CASTRQVGQPQHF. Full variable domain (outside the CDR3, taken from reference TRBV2 and TRBJ1-5): EPEVTQTPSHQVTQMGQEVILRCVPISNHLYFYWYRQILGQKVEFLVSFYNNEISEKSEIFDDQFSVERPDGSNFTLKIRSTKLEDSAMYFCASTRQVGQPQHFGDGTRLSIL.

The table lists this clone with a count of one. The chain joins TRBV6-6 to TRBJ2-3; maybe TRBD2 (5 bases). Trimming pared 5 bases from V and 2 bases from J, leaving 11 bases between. This CDR3 is 14 amino acids long. From germline, CDR1 is MNHNY and CDR2 SVGAGI (reference sequence). CDR3 residues: CASSRGGNTDTQYF. In DNA, the CDR3 is TGTGCCAGCAGTCGGGGTGGAAACACAGATACGCAGTATTTT.

The chain carries TRBV14 and TRBJ2-7; weak D call: TRBD1 (5 bases). CDR1 SGHDN and CDR2 FVKESK come from the germline V gene. This CDR3 is built from 14 residues. With 0 bases removed from V and 3 bases from J, the gap between germline ends came to 9 bases. CDR3 nucleotide sequence: TGTGCCAGCAGCCAAGAGGGGCCCGTCTACGAGCAGTACTTC. Translation gives CASSQEGPVYEQYF.

Only a few counts were recorded for this clone. The chain combines TRBV5-6 with TRBJ2-1; D uncertain. V lost 4 bases to trimming and J lost 9 bases, with 11 bases between them. The CDR3 loop spans 12 amino acids. Germline lookup yields CDR1 SGHDT and CDR2 YYEEEE. In DNA, the CDR3 is TGTGCCAGCAGCATGGAGTGGGGTGAGCAGTTCTTC. It yields the protein CASSMEWGEQFF.

V and J are TRBV6-1 and TRBJ2-5; D remains unclear. Germline V gene data show CDR1 as MNHNS and CDR2 as SASEGT. The V and J ends lost 1 base and 2 bases respectively, with 5 bases between them. The CDR3 is 13 residues long. Written as DNA, the CDR3 is TGTGCCAGCAGTGAAGGTTGGCAAGAGACCCAGTACTTC. It encodes CASSEGWQETQYF.

Points on this clone: This sample also contains other DNA sequences that code for the same CDR3. This chain connects TRBV28 to TRBJ1-2; TRBD1 aligns across 8 bases. This CDR3 has 13 residues. J lost 3 bases, V lost 3 bases, and 0 bases had no gene match. CDR1 and CDR2 (germline): MDHEN, SYDVKM. CDR3 in amino acids: CASSLTGDYGYTF. Here the CDR3 DNA reads TGTGCCAGCAGTTTGACAGGGGACTATGGCTACACCTTC.

This clone was picked up one time. The V and J genes are TRBV19 and TRBJ2-3, with D tentatively TRBD1 (5 bases). Trimming cost V 6 bases and J 0 bases, with 10 bases left between them. This CDR3 spans 14 amino acids. CDR1 is LNHDA and CDR2 is SQIVND in the germline V gene (reference sequence). CDR3 in DNA: TGTGCCAGTAGACCAGGGCGTAGCACAGATACGCAGTATTTT. Its translation is CASRPGRSTDTQYF.

This clone rates as medium-sized (0.01 to 0.1%). V and J are TRBV6-4 and TRBJ2-1, with 8 bases matching TRBD2. Trimming took 5 bases from V and 6 from J; bases not matched to a gene: 9. Germline CDR1 MRHNA, CDR2 SNTAGT. There are 15 residues in the CDR3. CDR3 residues: CASSPGTRSPNEQFF. The CDR3 nucleotides are TGTGCCAGCAGTCCCGGGACTAGAAGTCCCAATGAGCAGTTCTTC.

J is TRBJ1-1 and V is TRBV19, with 7 bases that match TRBD1. The CDR3 is 14 residues long. With 5 bases clipped from V and 5 bases from J, the junction kept 8 bases outside the gene matches. Germline V gene sequence: CDR1 LNHDA, CDR2 SQIVND (reference sequence). The CDR3 region has the DNA TGTGCCAGTAGTCCAACCCCAGGGGGGACTGAAGCTTTCTTT. This encodes CASSPTPGGTEAFF.

A few counts support this clone. This chain links TRBV4-2 with TRBJ2-3; the match to TRBD1 covers 7 bases. Germline lookup yields CDR1 LGHNA and CDR2 YNFKEQ. The V and J ends lost 4 bases and 2 bases, in that order; junction bases with no gene match: 9. This CDR3 is 16 amino acids long. CDR3 DNA: TGTGCCAGCAGCCTGGGGACCCAGGGGGACACAGATACGCAGTATTTT. Its translation: CASSLGTQGDTDTQYF.

V is TRBV7-9 and J is TRBJ2-5, with a possible D match to TRBD2 (5 bases). The CDR3 runs 14 residues. The ends were cut back, 0 bases at V and 3 bases at J, with 8 bases in the middle. CDR1 is SEHNR, CDR2 FQNEAQ, per germline (reference sequence). CDR3 in amino acids: CASSLAGLEETQYF. DNA for the CDR3: TGTGCCAGCAGCTTAGCAGGACTTGAAGAGACCCAGTACTTC.

To note about this clone: Other DNA sequences of this sample code for an identical CDR3. J is TRBJ1-1 and V is TRBV25-1; possibly TRBD1 for D (5 bases). Between the trimmed V and J ends, which lost 3 bases and 5 bases, there was a span of 7 bases. CDR1 is MGHDK and CDR2 is SYGVNS in the germline V gene. This CDR3 comprises 12 residues. CDR3: CASSDPGTEAFF. The CDR3 bases are TGTGCCAGCAGTGATCCAGGGACTGAAGCTTTCTTT.

This clone occurred a few times. V usage is TRBV28 and J usage is TRBJ1-2; the D gene is possibly TRBD1 (5 bases). The V and J ends lost 4 bases and 5 bases respectively, with 11 bases between them. Germline assignment: CDR1 MDHEN and CDR2 SYDVKM. This CDR3 contains 13 residues. As DNA, the CDR3 is TGTGCCAGCAGTTCAGGGCCCGGGTATGGCTACACCTTC. This gives the protein CASSSGPGYGYTF.

The rearrangement links TRBV10-1 to TRBJ2-5; D gene unclear. Germline-derived CDR1 and CDR2 are WNHNN and SYGVQD (reference sequence). The CDR3 is 11 amino acids. V was shortened by 5 bases and J by 5 bases, with 6 bases between the two germline ends. The CDR3 DNA sequence: TGCGCCAGCAGTTATGGGGAGACCCAGTACTTC. This gives the protein CASSYGETQYF.

This clone appeared a few times. The chain combines TRBV2 with TRBJ2-7, with D perhaps TRBD2 (6 bases). The CDR3 is 13 residues long. Germline CDR1 and CDR2: SNHLY and FYNNEI. Trimming left V 7 bases short and J 6 bases short, with 16 bases between. For the CDR3, the DNA is TGTGCCAGCATTGGGGCCCTCGGGGGCGAGCAGTACTTC. Amino acids: CASIGALGGEQYF.

V and J are TRBV6-5 and TRBJ2-7; possible D gene TRBD1, 5 bases. This CDR3 comprises 11 residues. Between the trimmed V and J ends, which lost 10 bases and 2 bases, there was a span of 9 bases. Germline V gene sequence: CDR1 MNHEY, CDR2 SVGAGI. CDR3 nucleotide sequence: TGTGCCACCCGCAGGGCCTACGAGCAGTACTTC. Amino acid sequence: CATRRAYEQYF.

This chain joins TRBV9 and TRBJ1-1; 10 nucleotides align to TRBD1. CDR1 is SGDLS, CDR2 YYNGEE, per germline. The CDR3 has 15 amino acids. Losses at the gene ends were 0 bases for V and 8 bases for J; bases not matched to a gene: 7. CDR3 sequence (DNA): TGTGCCAGCAGCGTAGAAGGACAGGGGGGAGCCGAAGCTTTCTTT. It is translated as CASSVEGQGGAEAFF.

This clone was seen a single time. The rearrangement links TRBV5-1 to TRBJ2-3; D is uncertain. The CDR3 consists of 14 residues. CDR1 SGHRS and CDR2 YFSETQ come from the germline V gene. Trimming stripped 0 bases from V and 1 base from J, with 6 bases between. The CDR3 sequence: CASSLETGTDTQYF. The CDR3 nucleotides are TGCGCCAGCAGCTTGGAGACCGGCACAGATACGCAGTATTTT. Variable domain in full (rest from reference TRBV5-1 and TRBJ2-3): KAGVTQTPRYLIKTRGQQVTLSCSPISGHRSVSWYQQTPGQGLQFLFEYFSETQRNKGNFPGRFSGRQFSNSRSEMNVSTLELGDSALYLCASSLETGTDTQYFGPGTRLTVL.

The chain couples TRBV11-1 to TRBJ1-2; a possible D gene is TRBD1 (5 bases). Germline V lookup: CDR1 SGHAT, CDR2 FQDESV (reference sequence). V lost 5 bases, J lost 1 base, and 11 bases lay in between. The CDR3 extends over 14 amino acids. In DNA form, the CDR3 reads TGTGCCAGCAGCGTGGACACCGATAACTATGGCTACACCTTC. It is translated as CASSVDTDNYGYTF.

The V and J genes are TRBV4-1 and TRBJ1-2; TRBD1 aligns across 9 bases. The germline V gene has CDR1 MGHRA and CDR2 YSYEKL. The CDR3 is 15 amino acids. V was clipped by 0 bases and J by 4 bases; unmatched bases: 3. This CDR3 is CASSQEGQGSYGYTF. CDR3 in DNA: TGCGCCAGCAGCCAAGAGGGACAGGGATCCTATGGCTACACCTTC.

V is TRBV10-2 and J is TRBJ2-1; TRBD2 agrees at 9 bases. CDR1 and CDR2 (germline): WSHSY, SAAADI. Trimming removed 3 bases from V and 1 base from J; junction bases left unmatched: 4. This CDR3 is 16 amino acids long. The CDR3 loop reads CASSEVLAGSYNEQFF. CDR3 DNA sequence: TGCGCCAGCAGTGAAGTCCTAGCGGGATCCTACAATGAGCAGTTCTTC.